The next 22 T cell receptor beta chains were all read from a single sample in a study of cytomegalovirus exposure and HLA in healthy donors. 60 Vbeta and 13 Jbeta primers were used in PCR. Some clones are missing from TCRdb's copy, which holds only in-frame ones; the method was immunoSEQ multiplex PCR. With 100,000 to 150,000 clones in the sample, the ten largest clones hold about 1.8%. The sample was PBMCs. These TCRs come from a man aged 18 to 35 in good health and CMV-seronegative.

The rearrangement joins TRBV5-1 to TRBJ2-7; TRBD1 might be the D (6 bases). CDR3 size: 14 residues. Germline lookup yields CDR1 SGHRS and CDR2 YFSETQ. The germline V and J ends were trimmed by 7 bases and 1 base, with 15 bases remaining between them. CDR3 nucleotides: TGCGCCAGCCGAAGACAGGATAAGTCCTACGAGCAGTACTTC. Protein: CASRRQDKSYEQYF.

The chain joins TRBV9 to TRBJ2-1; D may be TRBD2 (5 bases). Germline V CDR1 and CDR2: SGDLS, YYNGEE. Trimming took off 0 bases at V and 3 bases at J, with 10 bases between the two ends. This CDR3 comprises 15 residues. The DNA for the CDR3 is TGTGCCAGCAGCGTAGCAGCGGTGGGCTACAATGAGCAGTTCTTC. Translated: CASSVAAVGYNEQFF.

The CDR3 loop reads CSVEWRGGGETQYF. In DNA, the CDR3 is TGCAGCGTTGAATGGCGGGGGGGAGGGGAGACCCAGTACTTC. This chain joins TRBV29-1 and TRBJ2-5, with 9 bases matching TRBD2. J was trimmed by 5 bases and V by 2 bases; bases with no gene match: 6. Germline V gene lookup returns CDR1 SQVTM and CDR2 ANQGSEA. This CDR3 is built from 14 residues.

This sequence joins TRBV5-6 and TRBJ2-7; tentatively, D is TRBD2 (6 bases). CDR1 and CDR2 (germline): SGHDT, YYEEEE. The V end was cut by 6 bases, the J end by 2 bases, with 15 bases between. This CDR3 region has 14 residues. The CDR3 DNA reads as TGTGCCAGCACCGCCGGCGGGACTCCCTACGAGCAGTACTTC. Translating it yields CASTAGGTPYEQYF.

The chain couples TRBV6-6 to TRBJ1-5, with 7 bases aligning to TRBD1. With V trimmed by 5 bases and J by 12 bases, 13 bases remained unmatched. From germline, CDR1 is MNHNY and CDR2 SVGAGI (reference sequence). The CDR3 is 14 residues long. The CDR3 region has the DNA TGTGCCAGCAGTAAAGGGGACAGTTTTTCCCACCAGCATTTT. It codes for CASSKGDSFSHQHF.

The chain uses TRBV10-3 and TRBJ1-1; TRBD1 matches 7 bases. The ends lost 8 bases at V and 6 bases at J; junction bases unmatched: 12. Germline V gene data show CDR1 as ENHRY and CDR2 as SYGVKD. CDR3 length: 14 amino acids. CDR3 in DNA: TGTGCCATCGGTAGGATAGCAGGGGGTGCTGAAGCTTTCTTT. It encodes CAIGRIAGGAEAFF.

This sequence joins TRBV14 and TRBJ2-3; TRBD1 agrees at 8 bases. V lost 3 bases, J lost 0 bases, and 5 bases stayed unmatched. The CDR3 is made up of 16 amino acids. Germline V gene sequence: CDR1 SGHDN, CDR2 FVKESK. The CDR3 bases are TGTGCCAGCAGCCAGTGGACAGGGCATAGCACAGATACGCAGTATTTT. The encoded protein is CASSQWTGHSTDTQYF.

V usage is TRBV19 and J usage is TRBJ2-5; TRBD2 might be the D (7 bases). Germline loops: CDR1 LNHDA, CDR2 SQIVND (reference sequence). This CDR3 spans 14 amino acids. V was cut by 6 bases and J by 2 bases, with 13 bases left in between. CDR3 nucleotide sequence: TGTGCCAGTAGCAAGGGGGGGAAACAAGAGACCCAGTACTTC. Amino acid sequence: CASSKGGKQETQYF.

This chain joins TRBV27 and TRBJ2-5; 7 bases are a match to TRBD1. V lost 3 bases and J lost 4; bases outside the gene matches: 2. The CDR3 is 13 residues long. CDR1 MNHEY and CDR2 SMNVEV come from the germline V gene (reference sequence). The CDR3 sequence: CASSFRGRETQYF. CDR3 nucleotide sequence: TGTGCCAGCAGTTTCAGGGGGAGAGAGACCCAGTACTTC.

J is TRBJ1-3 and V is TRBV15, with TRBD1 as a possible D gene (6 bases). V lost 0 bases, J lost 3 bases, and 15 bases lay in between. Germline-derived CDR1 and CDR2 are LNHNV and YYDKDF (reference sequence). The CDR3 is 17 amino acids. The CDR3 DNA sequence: TGTGCCACCAGCAGAGATTACAGGGTAGCGGGTGGAAACACCATATATTTT. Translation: CATSRDYRVAGGNTIYF.

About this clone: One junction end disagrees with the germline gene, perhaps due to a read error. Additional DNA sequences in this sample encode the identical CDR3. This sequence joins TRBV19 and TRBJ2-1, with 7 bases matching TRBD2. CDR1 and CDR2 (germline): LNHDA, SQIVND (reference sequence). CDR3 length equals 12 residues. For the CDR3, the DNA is TGTGCCAGTTGGGGAGGGAACAATGAACAGTTCTTC. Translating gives CASWGGNNEQFF.

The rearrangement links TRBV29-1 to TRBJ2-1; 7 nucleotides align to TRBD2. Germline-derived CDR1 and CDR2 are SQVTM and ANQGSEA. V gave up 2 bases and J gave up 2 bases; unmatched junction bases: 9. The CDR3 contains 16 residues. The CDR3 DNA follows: TGCAGCGTTGAATCGAGCGGGGTGACTACCTACAATGAGCAGTTCTTC. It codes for CSVESSGVTTYNEQFF.

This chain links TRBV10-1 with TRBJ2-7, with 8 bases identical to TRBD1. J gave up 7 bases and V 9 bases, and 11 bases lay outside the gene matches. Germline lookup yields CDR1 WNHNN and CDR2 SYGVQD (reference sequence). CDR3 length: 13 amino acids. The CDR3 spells CARTGVPPLEQYF. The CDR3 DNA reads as TGCGCCAGGACAGGGGTCCCCCCTCTGGAGCAGTACTTC.

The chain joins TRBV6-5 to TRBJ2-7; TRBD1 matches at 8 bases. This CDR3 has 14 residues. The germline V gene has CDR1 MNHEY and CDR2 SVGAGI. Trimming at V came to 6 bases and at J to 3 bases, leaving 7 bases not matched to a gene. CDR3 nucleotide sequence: TGTGCCAGCAGCCCCCCGGGACAGGTCTACGAGCAGTACTTC. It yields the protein CASSPPGQVYEQYF.

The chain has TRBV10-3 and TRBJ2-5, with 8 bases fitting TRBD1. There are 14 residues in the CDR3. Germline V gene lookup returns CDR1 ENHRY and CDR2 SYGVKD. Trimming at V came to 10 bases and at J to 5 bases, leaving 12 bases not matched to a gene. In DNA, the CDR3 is TGTGCCACTCGAGACAGGGGATCACCGGAGACCCAGTACTTC. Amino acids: CATRDRGSPETQYF.

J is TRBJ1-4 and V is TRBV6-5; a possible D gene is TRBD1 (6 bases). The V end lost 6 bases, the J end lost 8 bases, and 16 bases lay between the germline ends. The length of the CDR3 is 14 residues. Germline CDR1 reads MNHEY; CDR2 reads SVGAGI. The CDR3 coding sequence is TGTGCCAGCAGGATAACAGGGTGGAACGAAAAACTGTTTTTT. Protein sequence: CASRITGWNEKLFF.

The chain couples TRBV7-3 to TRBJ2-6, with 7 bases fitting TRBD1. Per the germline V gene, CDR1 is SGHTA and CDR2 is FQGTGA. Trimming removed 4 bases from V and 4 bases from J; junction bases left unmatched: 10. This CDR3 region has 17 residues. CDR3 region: CASSSQGLPIGANVLTF. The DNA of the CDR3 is TGTGCCAGCAGCTCACAGGGGCTACCCATCGGGGCCAACGTCCTGACTTTC.

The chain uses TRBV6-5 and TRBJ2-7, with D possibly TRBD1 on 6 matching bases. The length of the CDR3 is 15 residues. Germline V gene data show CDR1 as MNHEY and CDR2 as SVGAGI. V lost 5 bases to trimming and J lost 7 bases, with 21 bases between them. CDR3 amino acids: CASSLSGAILGEQYF. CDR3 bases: TGTGCCAGCAGTCTCTCAGGGGCGATACTGGGGGAGCAGTACTTC.

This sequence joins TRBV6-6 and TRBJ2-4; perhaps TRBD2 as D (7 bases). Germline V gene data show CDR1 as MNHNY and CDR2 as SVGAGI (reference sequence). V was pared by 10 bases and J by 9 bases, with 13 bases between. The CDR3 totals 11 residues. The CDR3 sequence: CATGGPGIQYF. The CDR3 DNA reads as TGTGCCACCGGGGGGCCGGGCATTCAGTACTTC.

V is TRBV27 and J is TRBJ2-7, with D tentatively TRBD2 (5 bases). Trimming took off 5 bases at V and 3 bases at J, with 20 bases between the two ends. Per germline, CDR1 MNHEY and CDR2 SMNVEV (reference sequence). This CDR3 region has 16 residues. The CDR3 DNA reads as TGTGCCAGCAGTCGACGGGAACAGATGCTCCGCTACGAGCAGTACTTC. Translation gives CASSRREQMLRYEQYF.

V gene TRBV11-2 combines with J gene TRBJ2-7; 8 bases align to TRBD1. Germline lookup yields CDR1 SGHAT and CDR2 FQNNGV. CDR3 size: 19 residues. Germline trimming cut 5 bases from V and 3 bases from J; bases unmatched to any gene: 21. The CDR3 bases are TGTGCCAGCAGCCCTCCCGGTTGGGCCAGGGGGCGTACTATCTACGAGCAGTACTTC. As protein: CASSPPGWARGRTIYEQYF.

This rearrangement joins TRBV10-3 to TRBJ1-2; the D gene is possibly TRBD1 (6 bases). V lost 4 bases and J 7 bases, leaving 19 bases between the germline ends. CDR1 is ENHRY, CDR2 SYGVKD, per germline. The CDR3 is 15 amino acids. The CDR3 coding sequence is TGTGCCATCAGTGCCTTCCCGGGGGGCGAGGGTGGCTACACCTTC. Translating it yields CAISAFPGGEGGYTF.